A single sample gave rise to the 18 T cell receptor beta chains below, sequenced in a study of T cell changes during pregnancy in multiple sclerosis. The assay was immunoSEQ multiplex PCR, and TCRdb's table has in-frame clones only and misses some. The data show some 40,000 clones, with under 95% seen just once and around 0.8% held by the top ten. The specimen comprised CD4+ T cells from peripheral blood mononuclear cells, sampled in the third trimester of pregnancy. The receptors shown here come from a female donor with multiple sclerosis, enrolled in a pregnancy study.

V is TRBV6-5 and J is TRBJ2-4; D remains unclear. With 5 bases removed from V and 0 bases from J, the gap between germline ends came to 8 bases. This CDR3 region has 14 residues. The germline CDR1 and CDR2 sequences are MNHEY and SVGAGI. The CDR3 DNA reads as TGTGCCAGCAGTACCGGGTTAGCCAAAAACATTCAGTACTTC. As protein: CASSTGLAKNIQYF.

This clone was picked up one time. This sequence joins TRBV29-1 and TRBJ2-3, with 7 bases that match TRBD2. This CDR3 has 14 residues. The germline V gene has CDR1 SQVTM and CDR2 ANQGSEA. The V and J ends lost 5 bases and 4 bases, in that order; junction bases with no gene match: 9. The CDR3 DNA sequence: TGCAGCGTTCCGGGACTAAGTATGGCAGATACGCAGTATTTT. Its translation: CSVPGLSMADTQYF.

The chain is built from TRBV5-1 and TRBJ2-2; 8 bases agree with TRBD2. J gave up 1 base and V 2 bases, and 4 bases lay outside the gene matches. This CDR3 has 16 residues. Germline V gene lookup returns CDR1 SGHRS and CDR2 YFSETQ. The CDR3 DNA follows: TGCGCCAGCAGCTTTCTAGCGGGTATGAACACCGGGGAGCTGTTTTTT. This sequence encodes CASSFLAGMNTGELFF.

The chain links TRBV7-2 to TRBJ1-2; D is undetermined. Trimming took off 4 bases at V and 4 bases at J, with 10 bases between the two ends. Per germline, CDR1 SGHTA and CDR2 FQGNSA. The CDR3 is 13 residues long. Here the CDR3 reads CASSSFGFYGYTF. The CDR3 DNA reads as TGTGCCAGCAGCTCCTTCGGGTTCTATGGCTACACCTTC.

The genes are TRBV19 and TRBJ2-2; 8 bases agree with TRBD2. CDR1 is LNHDA, CDR2 SQIVND, per germline (reference sequence). V lost 4 bases, J lost 1 base, and 8 bases stayed unmatched. There are 17 residues in the CDR3. The CDR3 loop is CASSTGTLAGNTGELFF. The CDR3 coding sequence is TGTGCCAGTAGTACCGGGACCCTAGCGGGGAACACCGGGGAGCTGTTTTTT.

J is TRBJ1-4 and V is TRBV27; 9 bases match TRBD1. Germline CDR1 is MNHEY and CDR2 is SMNVEV (reference sequence). CDR3 length equals 15 residues. Losses at the gene ends were 5 bases for V and 2 bases for J; bases not matched to a gene: 3. This chain's CDR3 is CASSEQGATNEKLFF. The CDR3, as DNA: TGTGCCAGCAGTGAACAGGGGGCGACTAATGAAAAACTGTTTTTT.

V gene TRBV5-1 combines with J gene TRBJ2-2; TRBD1 aligns across 7 bases. CDR1 is SGHRS and CDR2 is YFSETQ in the germline V gene. J was trimmed by 6 bases and V by 3 bases; bases with no gene match: 11. The CDR3 extends over 16 amino acids. This CDR3 reads CASSYDPTGLAGELFF. In DNA, the CDR3 is TGCGCCAGCAGCTACGACCCGACAGGGTTGGCCGGGGAGCTGTTTTTT.

This chain links TRBV28 with TRBJ1-2, with D uncertain. The CDR3 runs 13 residues. Germline CDR1 and CDR2: MDHEN and SYDVKM. V lost 2 bases and J 8 bases, leaving 12 bases between the germline ends. CDR3 in DNA: TGTGCCAGCAGTTTAGCCTCGCGGCACGGCTACACCTTC. As protein: CASSLASRHGYTF.

The rearrangement uses TRBV7-9 and TRBJ2-3, with a possible D match to TRBD2 (6 bases). The germline V gene has CDR1 SEHNR and CDR2 FQNEAQ (reference sequence). This CDR3 is built from 18 residues. The V end lost 3 bases, the J end lost 0 bases, and 19 bases lay between the germline ends. In DNA, the CDR3 is TGTGCCAGCAGCTTGAGGGGAGGTCTAGCGTTCAGCACAGATACGCAGTATTTT. Translating it yields CASSLRGGLAFSTDTQYF.

The chain recombines TRBV10-1 with TRBJ2-3; 8 bases align to TRBD2. Germline CDR1 reads WNHNN; CDR2 reads SYGVQD (reference sequence). CDR3 length: 16 amino acids. The trim removed 2 bases at V and 5 bases at J, leaving 9 bases unmatched. The CDR3 region has the DNA TGCGCCAGCAGTGAGAGCGGGGGAGCGGGCTTAGATACGCAGTATTTT. Protein sequence: CASSESGGAGLDTQYF.

This sequence joins TRBV10-3 and TRBJ2-5; 11 bases match TRBD2. The germline CDR1 and CDR2 sequences are ENHRY and SYGVKD. This CDR3 is 14 amino acids long. Germline trimming cut 5 bases from V and 2 bases from J; bases unmatched to any gene: 1. CDR3 residues: CAISTSGRQETQYF. The CDR3 nucleotides read TGTGCCATCAGTACTAGCGGGAGACAAGAGACCCAGTACTTC.

The V call is TRBV5-4, the J call TRBJ2-2; TRBD1 matches at 8 bases. Trimming removed 5 bases from V and 0 bases from J; junction bases left unmatched: 6. The CDR3 totals 16 residues. Germline V gives CDR1 SGHNT, CDR2 YYREEE (reference sequence). As DNA, the CDR3 is TGTGCCAGCAGGACAGGGGCAACGTCGAACACCGGGGAGCTGTTTTTT. Translated: CASRTGATSNTGELFF.

This chain joins TRBV18 and TRBJ1-5; no firm D call. From germline, CDR1 is KGHSH and CDR2 LQKENI. The CDR3 runs to 13 residues. The ends were cut back, 2 bases at V and 5 bases at J, with 7 bases in the middle. The CDR3 sequence is CASSPGEDQPQHF. DNA of the CDR3: TGTGCCAGCTCACCAGGGGAGGATCAGCCCCAGCATTTT.

This clone was recorded once. The genes are TRBV5-5 and TRBJ1-1; possible D gene TRBD1, 5 bases. Trimming left V 3 bases short and J 1 base short, with 7 bases between. Per germline, CDR1 SGHKS and CDR2 YYEKEE (reference sequence). CDR3 length: 13 amino acids. The CDR3 sequence is CASSSTGNTEAFF. CDR3 DNA sequence: TGTGCCAGCAGCTCCACAGGGAACACTGAAGCTTTCTTT.

This chain connects TRBV2 to TRBJ2-5; 7 bases align to TRBD2. CDR1 is SNHLY, CDR2 FYNNEI, per germline. V shed 7 bases and J 5 bases; nucleotides not matched to a gene: 10. CDR3 length: 14 amino acids. For the CDR3, the DNA is TGTGCCAGCATGGGCGGGAGATCGGCGGAGACCCAGTACTTC. The encoded protein is CASMGGRSAETQYF.

The chain links TRBV14 to TRBJ2-7, with TRBD1 matching 7 bases. Germline CDR1 and CDR2: SGHDN and FVKESK. The CDR3 is 18 amino acids. V lost 1 base to trimming and J lost 0 bases; unmatched junction nucleotides: 12. The CDR3 here is CASSQGGFLRDSSYEQYF. The CDR3 region has the DNA TGTGCCAGCAGCCAAGGTGGTTTTTTAAGGGACAGCTCCTACGAGCAGTACTTC.

J is TRBJ2-1 and V is TRBV5-1; TRBD2 agrees at 8 bases. The germline V gene has CDR1 SGHRS and CDR2 YFSETQ. J lost 3 bases, V lost 4 bases, and 9 bases had no gene match. The CDR3 sequence is 16 residues long. CDR3 coding DNA: TGCGCCAGCAGCCTGGGAGCGGGAGTTCTCTACAATGAGCAGTTCTTC. It is translated as CASSLGAGVLYNEQFF. The full variable domain, in which reference TRBV5-1 and TRBJ2-1 provide the parts outside the CDR3, is KAGVTQTPRYLIKTRGQQVTLSCSPISGHRSVSWYQQTPGQGLQFLFEYFSETQRNKGNFPGRFSGRQFSNSRSEMNVSTLELGDSALYLCASSLGAGVLYNEQFFGPGTRLTVL.

This CDR3 reads CASSLSGSIYNEQFF. CDR3 DNA: TGTGCCAGCAGCCTCAGCGGGAGTATCTACAATGAGCAGTTCTTC. The chain employs TRBV5-6 and TRBJ2-1; TRBD2 matches 8 bases. The CDR3 sequence is 15 residues long. The V gene end was trimmed by 4 bases and the J gene end by 3 bases; junction bases not matched to a gene: 6. Germline CDR1 SGHDT, CDR2 YYEEEE.